One sample yielded the 30 T cell receptor beta chains listed below, sequenced in a study of cytomegalovirus exposure and HLA in healthy donors. Amplification used 60 Vbeta primers and 13 Jbeta primers. Sequenced by immunoSEQ multiplex PCR; TCRdb stores in-frame clones only, minus some. This table has 120,000 to 150,000 clones, roughly three quarters appearing once. Specimen: PBMCs. The receptors originated from a man aged 60 to 69 in good health and CMV-seronegative.

This clone is a singleton in its sample. The genes are TRBV19 and TRBJ2-1; 10 bases align to TRBD2. Germline loops: CDR1 LNHDA, CDR2 SQIVND (reference sequence). CDR3 length: 17 amino acids. The trim removed 3 bases at V and 6 bases at J, leaving 11 bases unmatched. CDR3 amino acids: CASSIYALAGVGNEQFF. The CDR3 region has the DNA TGTGCCAGTAGTATTTATGCCCTAGCGGGAGTCGGCAATGAGCAGTTCTTC.

This chain connects TRBV7-9 to TRBJ2-7; 9 nucleotides agree with TRBD1. The junction had 3 bases not matched to a gene; V was cut back by 4 bases and J by 2 bases. Per the germline V gene, CDR1 is SEHNR and CDR2 is FQNEAQ (reference sequence). The CDR3 consists of 14 residues. The CDR3 loop is CASSSRDRAYEQYF. CDR3 bases: TGTGCCAGCAGCTCCCGGGACAGGGCCTACGAGCAGTACTTC.

The chain carries TRBV29-1 and TRBJ2-7; D perhaps matches TRBD2 (7 bases). V was shortened by 3 bases and J by 4 bases, with 16 bases between the two germline ends. This CDR3 has 14 amino acids. Germline values: CDR1 SQVTM, CDR2 ANQGSEA. CDR3 in amino acids: CSVDRGGEGYEQYF. CDR3 coding DNA: TGCAGCGTTGATAGGGGGGGTGAGGGTTACGAGCAGTACTTC.

This clone was counted a single time. The chain combines TRBV5-1 with TRBJ2-7; tentatively, D is TRBD2 (7 bases). V gave up 7 bases and J gave up 3 bases, with 20 bases separating them. The germline gives CDR1 SGHRS, CDR2 YFSETQ. The CDR3 covers 15 residues. This CDR3 reads CASRETGAGVYEQYF. CDR3 in DNA: TGCGCCAGCCGGGAAACGGGGGCGGGAGTCTACGAGCAGTACTTC.

This rearrangement joins TRBV5-1 to TRBJ2-1; TRBD2 aligns across 7 bases. The trim removed 2 bases at V and 6 bases at J, leaving 5 bases unmatched. This CDR3 has 14 residues. Per the germline V gene, CDR1 is SGHRS and CDR2 is YFSETQ. DNA for the CDR3: TGCGCCAGCAGCTTAACGACTAGCCTCAATGAGCAGTTCTTC. Protein product: CASSLTTSLNEQFF.

V and J are TRBV28 and TRBJ2-4; D is unresolved. The V end lost 3 bases, the J end lost 0 bases, and 9 bases lay between the germline ends. The CDR3 has 15 residues. Germline V gene sequence: CDR1 MDHEN, CDR2 SYDVKM. This CDR3 reads CASSLSEIAKNIQYF. The DNA for the CDR3 is TGTGCCAGCAGTTTGAGCGAGATAGCCAAAAACATTCAGTACTTC. Full variable domain (remainder filled in from reference TRBV28 and TRBJ2-4): DVKVTQSSRYLVKRTGEKVFLECVQDMDHENMFWYRQDPGLGLRLIYFSYDVKMKEKGDIPEGYSVSREKKERFSLILESASTNQTSMYLCASSLSEIAKNIQYFGAGTRLSVL.

This clone was recorded only once. The chain combines TRBV6-6 with TRBJ2-5, with D possibly matching TRBD2 (5 bases). Trimming removed 0 bases from V and 2 bases from J, with 7 bases in between. The CDR3 runs to 14 residues. Germline V CDR1 and CDR2: MNHNY, SVGAGI (reference sequence). CDR3 amino acids: CASSYSREQETQYF. CDR3 DNA sequence: TGTGCCAGCAGTTACTCTAGGGAGCAAGAGACCCAGTACTTC.

This chain uses TRBV7-9 with TRBJ2-7; the D gene is possibly TRBD2 (7 bases). The CDR3 runs 14 residues. CDR1 is SEHNR and CDR2 is FQNEAQ in the germline V gene (reference sequence). The germline V and J ends were trimmed by 4 bases and 6 bases, with 16 bases remaining between them. The CDR3, as DNA: TGTGCCAGCAGCTACGCGGGAGAGGGGGGCGAGCAGTACTTC. Residues: CASSYAGEGGEQYF. Drawing the rest from reference TRBV7-9 and TRBJ2-7, the complete variable domain is DTGVSQNPRHKITKRGQNVTFRCDPISEHNRLYWYRQTLGQGPEFLTYFQNEAQLEKSRLLSDRFSAERPKGSFSTLEIQRTEQGDSAMYLCASSYAGEGGEQYFGPGTRLTVT.

This clone appeared a single time. This rearrangement joins TRBV7-2 to TRBJ1-6, with D uncertain. The CDR3 runs 17 residues. V lost 4 bases, J lost 5 bases, and 18 bases lay in between. Germline CDR1 reads SGHTA; CDR2 reads FQGNSA. The DNA of the CDR3 is TGTGCCAGCAGCTCAAACCGGGAACGATTAAATAATTCACCCCTCCACTTT. Residues: CASSSNRERLNNSPLHF.

This clone has just a few counts. V usage is TRBV6-6 and J usage is TRBJ2-2; possible D gene TRBD2, 6 bases. This CDR3 is 13 amino acids long. V lost 7 bases to trimming and J lost 4 bases, with 10 bases between them. CDR1 is MNHNY and CDR2 is SVGAGI in the germline V gene (reference sequence). The CDR3 DNA follows: TGTGCCAGCACTACGGGGGTCACCGGGGAGCTGTTTTTT. Translating it yields CASTTGVTGELFF.

This clone was seen more than once but under ten times. The gene calls are TRBV7-3 and TRBJ2-3; D gene ambiguous. The length of the CDR3 is 15 residues. V shed 5 bases and J shed 5 bases, with 17 bases lying between them. Germline CDR1 is SGHTA and CDR2 is FQGTGA. The CDR3 region is CASSPVALRRDTQYF. The CDR3 DNA is TGTGCCAGCAGCCCTGTAGCATTAAGGAGAGATACGCAGTATTTT.

The genes are TRBV2 and TRBJ2-7; D is unresolved. The CDR3 is made up of 13 amino acids. Germline lookup yields CDR1 SNHLY and CDR2 FYNNEI. V was shortened by 7 bases and J by 2 bases, with 12 bases between the two germline ends. CDR3 bases: TGTGCCAGCATCCAGTACAGAGCCTACGAGCAGTACTTC. This gives the protein CASIQYRAYEQYF.

This clone was seen only a few times. This sequence joins TRBV25-1 and TRBJ2-5, with TRBD2 as a possible D gene (5 bases). The closer fit of TRBJ2-7 to the DNA end suggests the J call may be wrong. Germline loops: CDR1 MGHDK, CDR2 SYGVNS. CDR3 size: 14 residues. The CDR3 DNA sequence: TGTGCCAGCGGACCTGGACTCGGCCCCTACGAGCAGTACTTC. Its translation is CASGPGLGPYEQYF.

This clone was picked up one time. The chain links TRBV10-3 to TRBJ1-2, with TRBD1 matching over 8 bases. Germline V CDR1 and CDR2: ENHRY, SYGVKD. There are 14 residues in the CDR3. Trimming removed 10 bases from V and 4 bases from J; junction bases left unmatched: 11. The CDR3 protein is CATRKDREAYGYTF. The CDR3 DNA follows: TGTGCCACCCGTAAGGACAGGGAAGCCTATGGCTACACCTTC.

The sample holds one count of this clone. The chain employs TRBV5-1 and TRBJ2-7; D perhaps matches TRBD2 (6 bases). V gave up 4 bases and J gave up 6 bases, with 17 bases separating them. This CDR3 spans 14 amino acids. From germline, CDR1 is SGHRS and CDR2 YFSETQ. CDR3 coding DNA: TGCGCCAGCAGCAAGACTAGTCCCCCAGCCGAGCAGTACTTC. It is translated as CASSKTSPPAEQYF.

The chain employs TRBV30 and TRBJ2-2; D possibly corresponds to TRBD2 (6 bases). V lost 8 bases and J lost 1, with 11 bases in between. The CDR3 runs 13 residues. Germline V gene data show CDR1 as GTSNPN and CDR2 as SVGIG (reference sequence). This chain's CDR3 is CAASGRNTGELFF. The CDR3 DNA sequence: TGTGCCGCCTCCGGGAGGAACACCGGGGAGCTGTTTTTT.

This clone was seen once. This chain joins TRBV5-1 and TRBJ1-1; D call uncertain. This CDR3 contains 14 residues. V was pared by 4 bases and J by 3 bases, with 13 bases between. Looked up from germline, CDR1 is SGHRS and CDR2 is YFSETQ. CDR3 sequence: CASSQLPGDTEAFF. CDR3 coding DNA: TGCGCCAGCAGCCAATTACCCGGGGACACTGAAGCTTTCTTT.

In this sample, this clone turned up once. The chain is built from TRBV18 and TRBJ1-1; D remains ambiguous. Germline V gene data show CDR1 as KGHSH and CDR2 as LQKENI. The CDR3 sequence is 14 residues long. Trimming stripped 4 bases from V and 3 bases from J, with 12 bases between. The CDR3 DNA reads TGTGCCAGCTCACAAGATCGGGGTTACACTGAAGCTTTCTTT. Translation gives CASSQDRGYTEAFF.

The rearrangement links TRBV7-2 to TRBJ2-5; 9 positions match TRBD1. The CDR3 spans 15 residues. From germline, CDR1 is SGHTA and CDR2 FQGNSA. Trimming at V came to 5 bases and at J to 5 bases, leaving 9 bases not matched to a gene. CDR3: CASSPRGQGRETQYF. The CDR3 DNA sequence: TGTGCCAGCAGCCCACGGGGACAGGGTCGGGAGACCCAGTACTTC.

The J gene is TRBJ1-2, the V gene TRBV14, with D possibly matching TRBD1 (5 bases). Between the trimmed V and J ends, which lost 6 bases and 0 bases, there was a span of 17 bases. This CDR3 is built from 16 residues. Per germline, CDR1 SGHDN and CDR2 FVKESK. The CDR3 spells CASSLYVQAPNYGYTF. As DNA, the CDR3 is TGTGCCAGCAGTCTCTATGTACAGGCTCCTAACTATGGCTACACCTTC.

The V and J genes are TRBV4-2 and TRBJ2-7; D might be TRBD2 (6 bases). CDR1 and CDR2 (germline): LGHNA, YNFKEQ. V was cut by 4 bases and J by 1 base, with 14 bases left in between. The CDR3 has 15 amino acids. Written as DNA, the CDR3 is TGTGCCAGCAGCCCCCCGGGGAGGTTATCCTACGAGCAGTACTTC. Residues: CASSPPGRLSYEQYF.

V is TRBV18 and J is TRBJ1-5, with 7 bases matching TRBD1. Germline V lookup: CDR1 KGHSH, CDR2 LQKENI. The length of the CDR3 is 18 residues. V was pared by 3 bases and J by 0 bases, with 11 bases of the junction left unmatched. The CDR3 nucleotides read TGTGCCAGCTCACCGGGGCCAGGGGGTTTATATAGCAATCAGCCCCAGCATTTT. It specifies CASSPGPGGLYSNQPQHF.

The rearrangement joins TRBV6-6 to TRBJ1-1, with 7 positions matching TRBD1. The V gene's germline CDR1 is MNHNY and CDR2 SVGAGI (reference sequence). Germline trimming cut 6 bases from V and 5 bases from J; bases unmatched to any gene: 12. The CDR3 runs to 15 residues. In nucleotides, the CDR3 is TGTGCCAGCAGCTCCCCCCCAGGGGGAGGTACTGAAGCTTTCTTT. It codes for CASSSPPGGGTEAFF.

This chain joins TRBV4-2 and TRBJ2-7; 9 nucleotides align to TRBD1. V lost 7 bases and J lost 1; bases outside the gene matches: 2. Germline V gene lookup returns CDR1 LGHNA and CDR2 YNFKEQ. CDR3 length equals 13 residues. In DNA, the CDR3 is TGTGCCAGCACGGACAGGGGTTCCTACGAGCAGTACTTC. Its protein product is CASTDRGSYEQYF.

The chain links TRBV6-5 to TRBJ2-7; 7 bases agree with TRBD1. Per the germline V gene, CDR1 is MNHEY and CDR2 is SVGAGI. V trimming: 6 bases; J trimming: 5 bases; junction bases outside the gene matches: 10. CDR3 length equals 14 residues. CDR3: CASRLDRVVDEQYF. CDR3 DNA: TGTGCCAGCAGGTTAGACAGGGTGGTAGACGAGCAGTACTTC.

In its sample, this clone was seen a few times. The chain carries TRBV30 and TRBJ2-5; TRBD1 matches at 7 bases. This CDR3 contains 11 residues. CDR1 and CDR2 (germline): GTSNPN, SVGIG (reference sequence). V was clipped by 8 bases and J by 5 bases; unmatched bases: 5. The CDR3 bases are TGTGCCGGAACAGGGGTGGAGACCCAGTACTTC. It specifies CAGTGVETQYF. The whole variable domain, remainder taken from reference TRBV30 and TRBJ2-5, is SQTIHQWPATLVQPVGSPLSLECTVEGTSNPNLYWYRQAAGRGLQLLFYSVGIGQISSEVPQNLSASRPQDRQFILSSKKLLLSDSGFYLCAGTGVETQYFGPGTRLLVL.

This clone was found a few times. This rearrangement joins TRBV2 to TRBJ1-3, with D maybe TRBD1 (6 bases). The CDR3 length is 14 residues. CDR1 is SNHLY, CDR2 FYNNEI, per germline. With 6 bases removed from V and 0 bases from J, the gap between germline ends came to 9 bases. CDR3: CASRPRGSGNTIYF. CDR3 sequence (DNA): TGTGCCAGCAGACCCAGGGGCTCTGGAAACACCATATATTTT.

V gene TRBV19 combines with J gene TRBJ2-2, with TRBD2 matching 12 bases. The CDR3 extends over 18 amino acids. The V and J ends lost 5 bases and 0 bases, in that order; junction bases with no gene match: 7. Germline CDR1 LNHDA, CDR2 SQIVND (reference sequence). The CDR3 region is CASSASGLAGTNTGELFF. The CDR3 DNA follows: TGTGCCAGTAGTGCGTCGGGACTAGCGGGTACGAACACCGGGGAGCTGTTTTTT.

The chain combines TRBV2 with TRBJ2-1; no clear D gene. Germline CDR1 and CDR2: SNHLY and FYNNEI. This CDR3 comprises 14 residues. V shed 6 bases and J shed 6 bases, with 15 bases lying between them. The DNA of the CDR3 is TGTGCCAGCAGAACCAAAGTGGCTGTCAATGAGCAGTTCTTC. Amino acids: CASRTKVAVNEQFF.

This chain uses TRBV19 with TRBJ1-1; 9 bases line up with TRBD1. Germline CDR1 reads LNHDA; CDR2 reads SQIVND (reference sequence). V dropped 6 bases and J dropped 4; count of bases not matched to a gene: 3. The length of the CDR3 is 13 residues. The CDR3 protein is CASSTGGGTEAFF. The CDR3 bases are TGTGCCAGTAGCACAGGGGGCGGCACTGAAGCTTTCTTT.